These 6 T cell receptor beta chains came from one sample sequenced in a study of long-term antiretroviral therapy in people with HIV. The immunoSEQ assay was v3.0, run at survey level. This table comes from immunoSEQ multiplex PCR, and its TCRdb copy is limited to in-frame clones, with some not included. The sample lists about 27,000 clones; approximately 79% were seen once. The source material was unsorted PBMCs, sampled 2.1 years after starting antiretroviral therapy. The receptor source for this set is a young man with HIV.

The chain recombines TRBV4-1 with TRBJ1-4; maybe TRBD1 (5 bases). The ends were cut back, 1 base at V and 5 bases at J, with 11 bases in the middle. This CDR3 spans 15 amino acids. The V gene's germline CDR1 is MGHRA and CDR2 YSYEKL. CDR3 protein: CASSQAGTSNEKLFF. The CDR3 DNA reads TGCGCCAGCAGCCAAGCCGGGACTTCAAATGAAAAACTGTTTTTT.

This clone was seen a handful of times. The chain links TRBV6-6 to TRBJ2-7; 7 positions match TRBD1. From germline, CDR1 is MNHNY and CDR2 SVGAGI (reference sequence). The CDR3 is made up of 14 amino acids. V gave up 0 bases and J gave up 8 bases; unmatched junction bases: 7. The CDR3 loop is CASSYSGQTRQQYF. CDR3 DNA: TGTGCCAGCAGTTACTCGGGACAGACTCGTCAGCAGTACTTC.

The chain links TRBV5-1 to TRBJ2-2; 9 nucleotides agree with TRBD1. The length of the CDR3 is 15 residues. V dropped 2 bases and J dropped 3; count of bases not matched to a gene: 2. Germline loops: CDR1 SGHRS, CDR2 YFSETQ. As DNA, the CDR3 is TGCGCCAGCAGCTTCGGACAGGGGTACACCGGGGAGCTGTTTTTT. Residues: CASSFGQGYTGELFF.

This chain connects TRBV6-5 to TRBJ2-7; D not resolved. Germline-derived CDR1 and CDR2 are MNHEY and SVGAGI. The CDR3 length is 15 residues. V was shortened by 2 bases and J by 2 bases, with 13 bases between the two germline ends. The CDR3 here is CASSYKVGSPYEQYF. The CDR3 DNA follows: TGTGCCAGCAGTTACAAGGTGGGCAGCCCCTACGAGCAGTACTTC.

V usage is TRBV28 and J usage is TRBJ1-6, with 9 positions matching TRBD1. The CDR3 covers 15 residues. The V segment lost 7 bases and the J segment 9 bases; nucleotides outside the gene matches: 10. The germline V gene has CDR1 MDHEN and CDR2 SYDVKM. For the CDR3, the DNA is TGTGCCAGCAAGATCTCGGGGACAGGGACTTCACCCCTCCACTTT. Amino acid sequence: CASKISGTGTSPLHF. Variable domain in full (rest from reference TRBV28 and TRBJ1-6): DVKVTQSSRYLVKRTGEKVFLECVQDMDHENMFWYRQDPGLGLRLIYFSYDVKMKEKGDIPEGYSVSREKKERFSLILESASTNQTSMYLCASKISGTGTSPLHFGNGTRLTVT.

The CDR3 region has the DNA TGTGCCAGCAGTTCAGGGTCCCTGTCCTACGAGCAGTACTTC. It specifies CASSSGSLSYEQYF. The gene calls are TRBV6-5 and TRBJ2-7; D is perhaps TRBD1 (5 bases). Germline CDR1 and CDR2: MNHEY and SVGAGI. V lost 4 bases, J lost 1 base, and 11 bases lay in between. CDR3 size: 14 residues.